The 31 T cell receptor beta chains below come from one sample, sequenced in a study of cytomegalovirus exposure and HLA in healthy donors. In the PCR, 60 Vbeta and 13 Jbeta primers were used. TCRdb's table, derived via immunoSEQ multiplex PCR, lists solely in-frame clones and lacks some. This repertoire shows 80,000 or so clones, roughly a tenth found once; its top ten account for around 24%. Specimen: PBMCs. The receptors here all came from a man in his sixties in good health and CMV-seropositive.

This clone was recorded a few times. V usage is TRBV7-9 and J usage is TRBJ2-5; TRBD2 agrees at 8 bases. V was clipped by 2 bases and J by 4 bases; unmatched bases: 12. The CDR3 is 17 amino acids. From germline, CDR1 is SEHNR and CDR2 FQNEAQ (reference sequence). The CDR3 loop reads CASSLPGGEIDGETQYF. The CDR3 DNA sequence: TGTGCCAGCAGCTTACCGGGGGGGGAAATTGATGGAGAGACCCAGTACTTC.

This clone was seen a handful of times. The V and J genes are TRBV5-1 and TRBJ1-1, with TRBD1 matching over 7 bases. This CDR3 spans 16 amino acids. The germline gives CDR1 SGHRS, CDR2 YFSETQ. V shed 4 bases, J shed 0 bases, and the junction held 9 bases outside the gene matches. The CDR3 spells CASSGTATSMNTEAFF. The CDR3 nucleotides are TGCGCCAGCAGCGGGACAGCGACTTCGATGAACACTGAAGCTTTCTTT.

The V call is TRBV4-3, the J call TRBJ2-5, with no clear D. V lost 0 bases, J lost 9 bases, and 14 bases lay in between. This CDR3 is built from 14 residues. CDR1 and CDR2 from the germline V gene are LGHNA and YSLEER. DNA for the CDR3: TGCGCCAGCAGCCAAGAGGCGATCCAGCAGGCCCAGTACTTC. Translation: CASSQEAIQQAQYF.

This rearrangement joins TRBV30 to TRBJ1-2; D unresolved. Germline V gene data show CDR1 as GTSNPN and CDR2 as SVGIG (reference sequence). With 0 bases removed from V and 4 bases from J, the gap between germline ends came to 9 bases. The CDR3 runs 13 residues. CDR3 nucleotides: TGTGCCTGGAGTGTACAGAATGCCTATGGCTACACCTTC. Protein: CAWSVQNAYGYTF.

The table lists this clone with a few counts. The rearrangement links TRBV6-1 to TRBJ2-1, with 9 positions matching TRBD2. V shed 6 bases, J shed 9 bases, and the junction held 9 bases outside the gene matches. This CDR3 contains 14 residues. CDR1 is MNHNS, CDR2 SASEGT, per germline. The CDR3 protein is CASSTGTSSVEQFF. DNA of the CDR3: TGTGCCAGCAGCACCGGGACTAGCTCCGTTGAGCAGTTCTTC.

The genes are TRBV21-1 and TRBJ2-7; TRBD1 is the table's D call, not checked against the DNA. TRBV21-1 is designated a pseudogene. The CDR3 contains 15 residues. CDR3 residues: CASTNRDRGQEEQYF. CDR3 DNA: TGTGCCAGCACCAACCGGGACAGGGGGCAGGAAGAGCAGTACTTC.

This clone was picked up a small number of times. The chain combines TRBV7-8 with TRBJ2-5, with D possibly being TRBD1 (5 bases). Germline CDR1 is SGHVS and CDR2 is FQNEAQ. V was clipped by 2 bases and J by 5 bases, with 21 bases between them. This CDR3 has 17 residues. In DNA form, the CDR3 reads TGTGCCAGCAGCTTACTCTCGATACAGGCCTCGAAGGAGACCCAGTACTTC. Translated, it gives CASSLLSIQASKETQYF.

The gene calls are TRBV18 and TRBJ1-1; no definite D call. The V gene's germline CDR1 is KGHSH and CDR2 LQKENI. This CDR3 comprises 13 residues. Deletions cut 3 bases from V and 1 base from J, with 6 bases between. The CDR3 sequence is CASSPAGNTEAFF. CDR3 coding DNA: TGTGCCAGCTCACCGGCGGGGAACACTGAAGCTTTCTTT.

The rearrangement joins TRBV19 to TRBJ2-4; weak D call: TRBD1 (6 bases). The CDR3 extends over 14 amino acids. Germline CDR1 reads LNHDA; CDR2 reads SQIVND (reference sequence). V lost 2 bases, J lost 6 bases, and 11 bases lay in between. For the CDR3, the DNA is TGTGCCAGTAGTATATCGGCACAGGGAAACATTCAGTACTTC. It translates to CASSISAQGNIQYF.

The chain uses TRBV5-1 and TRBJ1-3, with a possible D match to TRBD1 (5 bases). Between the trimmed V and J ends, which lost 3 bases and 0 bases, there was a span of 7 bases. The V gene's germline CDR1 is SGHRS and CDR2 YFSETQ. CDR3 length: 14 amino acids. CDR3: CASSWDFSGNTIYF. CDR3 sequence (DNA): TGCGCCAGCAGCTGGGACTTCTCTGGAAACACCATATATTTT.

In its sample, this clone was seen a few times. The rearrangement uses TRBV6-5 and TRBJ1-2; TRBD1 agrees at 9 bases. The germline gives CDR1 MNHEY, CDR2 SVGAGI. The CDR3 loop spans 16 amino acids. V dropped 3 bases and J dropped 2; count of bases not matched to a gene: 7. CDR3 region: CASSYSPGQGNYGYTF. Written as DNA, the CDR3 is TGTGCCAGCAGTTATTCGCCGGGACAGGGAAACTATGGCTACACCTTC.

The CDR3 reads CSGDRVGNEQFF. The CDR3 bases are TGCAGCGGGGACAGGGTGGGCAATGAGCAGTTCTTC. J is TRBJ2-1 and V is TRBV29-1; TRBD1 matches 9 bases. V lost 7 bases, J lost 6 bases, and 4 bases stayed unmatched. CDR1 is SQVTM and CDR2 is ANQGSEA in the germline V gene. The CDR3 is made up of 12 amino acids.

V is TRBV5-1 and J is TRBJ2-1, with D tentatively TRBD1 (7 bases). V was pared by 0 bases and J by 0 bases, with 16 bases between. The CDR3 runs to 18 residues. Germline loops: CDR1 SGHRS, CDR2 YFSETQ. The CDR3 bases are TGCGCCAGCAGCTTGGGTCAGGGGGGACATTACTCCTACAATGAGCAGTTCTTC. This sequence encodes CASSLGQGGHYSYNEQFF. The full variable domain, rest sourced from reference TRBV5-1 and TRBJ2-1, is KAGVTQTPRYLIKTRGQQVTLSCSPISGHRSVSWYQQTPGQGLQFLFEYFSETQRNKGNFPGRFSGRQFSNSRSEMNVSTLELGDSALYLCASSLGQGGHYSYNEQFFGPGTRLTVL.

The chain is built from TRBV5-1 and TRBJ2-3; D is ambiguous. Trimming left V 3 bases short and J 0 bases short, with 11 bases between. Germline V lookup: CDR1 SGHRS, CDR2 YFSETQ. The CDR3 has 15 residues. The CDR3 bases are TGCGCCAGCAGCTGGTCAGACACTAGCACAGATACGCAGTATTTT. This gives the protein CASSWSDTSTDTQYF.

This chain uses TRBV5-6 with TRBJ1-1, with a tentative D call TRBD1 (6 bases). The V gene lost 4 bases and the J gene lost 6 bases, with 22 bases spanning the gap. Per the germline V gene, CDR1 is SGHDT and CDR2 is YYEEEE. The CDR3 is made up of 16 amino acids. The CDR3 DNA reads as TGTGCCAGCAGCCCTGACAGGACGGCGCCGTATCCTGAAGCTTTCTTT. It encodes CASSPDRTAPYPEAFF.

This clone was recorded a few times. This chain connects TRBV27 to TRBJ1-3; D possibly corresponds to TRBD1 (5 bases). Trimming took 4 bases from V and 9 from J, leaving 16 bases between them. CDR1 is MNHEY, CDR2 SMNVEV, per germline (reference sequence). The CDR3 has 14 residues. The CDR3 loop reads CASSSGTAGGTIYF. The CDR3 region has the DNA TGTGCCAGCAGTTCCGGGACTGCCGGGGGCACCATATATTTT.

On this clone itself: This specimen includes other DNA sequences encoding the same CDR3. CDR3 amino acids: CAWSNHRGRSNQPQHF. CDR3 bases: TGTGCCTGGAGTAATCACAGGGGGCGAAGCAATCAGCCCCAGCATTTT. The chain recombines TRBV30 with TRBJ1-5, with 9 bases aligning to TRBD1. J was trimmed by 1 base and V by 2 bases; bases with no gene match: 6. This CDR3 is built from 16 residues. From germline, CDR1 is GTSNPN and CDR2 SVGIG (reference sequence).

This clone was detected only a few times. The chain links TRBV27 to TRBJ2-3; 7 bases match TRBD2. The CDR3 runs to 17 residues. Germline CDR1 MNHEY, CDR2 SMNVEV (reference sequence). V trimming: 4 bases; J trimming: 5 bases; junction bases outside the gene matches: 15. As DNA, the CDR3 is TGTGCCAGCAGTTCTGGGCTTCTGGCGGGGGTCAGAGATACGCAGTATTTT. It encodes CASSSGLLAGVRDTQYF.

The CDR3 loop is CARSLGGYEQYV. The CDR3 DNA sequence: TGTGCCAGAAGCTTGGGAGGGTACGAGCAGTACGTC. V and J are TRBV5-3 and TRBJ2-7, with D tentatively TRBD2 (5 bases). TRBV5-3 is noted as an ORF with a role that remains uncertain. V was pared by 0 bases and J by 4 bases, with 5 bases between. The CDR3 has 12 residues.

This rearrangement joins TRBV27 to TRBJ2-3, with TRBD2 identical over 7 bases. The CDR3 loop spans 13 amino acids. Germline trimming cut 3 bases from V and 14 bases from J; bases unmatched to any gene: 11. Germline CDR1 is MNHEY and CDR2 is SMNVEV (reference sequence). The CDR3 loop is CASSFASSGPLYF. DNA for the CDR3: TGTGCCAGCAGTTTTGCGTCTAGCGGCCCTCTGTATTTT.

DNA of the CDR3: TGTGCCAGCACTCAAACCGACAGGGTGAAGAACTATGGCTACACCTTC. It specifies CASTQTDRVKNYGYTF. The J gene is TRBJ1-2, the V gene TRBV6-6, with 7 bases aligning to TRBD1. V was clipped by 7 bases and J by 2 bases; unmatched bases: 13. CDR1 and CDR2 (germline): MNHNY, SVGAGI (reference sequence). This CDR3 region has 16 residues.

A single count supports this clone. This rearrangement joins TRBV28 to TRBJ1-3; D remains ambiguous. CDR1 is MDHEN and CDR2 is SYDVKM in the germline V gene. The germline V and J ends were trimmed by 8 bases and 4 bases, with 6 bases remaining between them. The CDR3 spans 11 residues. This CDR3 reads CASQSGNTIYF. CDR3 sequence (DNA): TGTGCCAGCCAGTCCGGAAACACCATATATTTT.

This clone was seen repeatedly, ten times or more. The rearrangement links TRBV28 to TRBJ2-1, with 8 bases that match TRBD2. The germline CDR1 and CDR2 sequences are MDHEN and SYDVKM. V shed 8 bases, J shed 7 bases, and the junction held 10 bases outside the gene matches. The CDR3 consists of 14 residues. The CDR3, as DNA: TGTGCCAGCGGTCGGGGGGGCGCTCAAAATGAGCAGTTCTTC. Translation gives CASGRGGAQNEQFF.

This clone has more than one count but fewer than ten. CDR3 in DNA: TGTGCCAGTTCTTCCGGGACACAGAACACCGGGGAGCTGTTTTTT. Amino acids: CASSSGTQNTGELFF. This rearrangement joins TRBV19 to TRBJ2-2; D is perhaps TRBD1 (6 bases). In germline, CDR1 is LNHDA, CDR2 SQIVND (reference sequence). V was trimmed by 8 bases and J by 1 base, leaving 14 bases between them. This CDR3 has 15 amino acids.

This clone has a handful of counts. The rearrangement links TRBV4-1 to TRBJ2-7; 7 bases are shared with TRBD2. Germline CDR1 MGHRA, CDR2 YSYEKL. The length of the CDR3 is 16 residues. J lost 3 bases, V lost 5 bases, and 13 bases had no gene match. CDR3 nucleotides: TGCGCCAGCAGCAAGAGGGAGGGGACTAATGACTACGAGCAGTACTTC. This translates into CASSKREGTNDYEQYF.

This clone has only a few counts. This chain uses TRBV7-9 with TRBJ2-5; maybe TRBD1 (6 bases). The CDR3 runs 16 residues. Trimming removed 5 bases at V and 5 bases at J, with 21 bases between. CDR1 SEHNR and CDR2 FQNEAQ come from the germline V gene (reference sequence). CDR3 residues: CASSPVINRVRETQYF. The CDR3 DNA sequence: TGTGCCAGCAGCCCAGTCATCAACAGGGTCCGGGAGACCCAGTACTTC. The full variable domain, rest sourced from reference TRBV7-9 and TRBJ2-5, is DTGVSQNPRHKITKRGQNVTFRCDPISEHNRLYWYRQTLGQGPEFLTYFQNEAQLEKSRLLSDRFSAERPKGSFSTLEIQRTEQGDSAMYLCASSPVINRVRETQYFGPGTRLLVL.

This clone has a handful of counts. This chain links TRBV5-1 with TRBJ2-3; 7 bases are shared with TRBD2. With V trimmed by 0 bases and J by 5 bases, 3 bases remained unmatched. In germline, CDR1 is SGHRS, CDR2 YFSETQ. CDR3 length equals 14 residues. The CDR3 region has the DNA TGCGCCAGCAGCTTGGCGGGGGGTGGAGATACGCAGTATTTT. As protein: CASSLAGGGDTQYF.

This clone was observed a handful of times. The genes are TRBV30 and TRBJ2-7, with D perhaps matching TRBD1 (6 bases). The CDR3 extends over 11 amino acids. CDR1 is GTSNPN, CDR2 SVGIG, per germline (reference sequence). V gave up 4 bases and J gave up 6 bases, with 10 bases separating them. CDR3 residues: CAWTTGGEQYF. The DNA for the CDR3 is TGTGCCTGGACGACAGGCGGCGAGCAGTACTTC.

This clone was observed a few times. Here the CDR3 DNA reads TGTGCCAGCAGACCGGGGAGGACTCTCTTGTACGAGCAGTACTTC. It encodes CASRPGRTLLYEQYF. V usage is TRBV5-6 and J usage is TRBJ2-5; D might be TRBD2 (6 bases). The tail of the sequence fits TRBJ2-7 better, so the J call may be wrong. The CDR3 loop spans 15 amino acids. Per the germline V gene, CDR1 is SGHDT and CDR2 is YYEEEE.

V gene TRBV7-2 combines with J gene TRBJ2-2; TRBD2 matches at 11 bases. The trim removed 5 bases at V and 6 bases at J, leaving 8 bases unmatched. Germline V CDR1 and CDR2: SGHTA, FQGNSA. The CDR3 has 16 residues. Here the CDR3 reads CASSPLAGGPPGELFF. In nucleotides, the CDR3 is TGTGCCAGCAGCCCTTTAGCGGGGGGGCCCCCCGGGGAGCTGTTTTTT.

This clone has a handful of counts. The chain is built from TRBV11-3 and TRBJ2-5; 10 positions agree with TRBD2. Germline V gene data show CDR1 as SGHNT and CDR2 as YENEEA. Trimming removed 6 bases from V and 2 bases from J; junction bases left unmatched: 6. This CDR3 contains 15 residues. The CDR3 sequence is CASSIRTSGQETQYF. In DNA form, the CDR3 reads TGTGCCAGCAGTATTAGGACTAGCGGACAAGAGACCCAGTACTTC.